These 22 T cell receptor beta chains came from one sample sequenced in a study of T cells in localized non-small cell lung cancer. The data were produced by immunoSEQ multiplex PCR, yet TCRdb's version contains in-frame clones alone and is incomplete. The table includes 60,000 or so clones, about four fifths detected once. Sequencing used PBMCs, obtained before any cancer treatment. The receptors stem from a man between 40 and 70 years old with stage II lung adenocarcinoma.

In its sample, this clone was seen a few times. V usage is TRBV29-1 and J usage is TRBJ1-2; perhaps TRBD1 as D (6 bases). Germline V gene sequence: CDR1 SQVTM, CDR2 ANQGSEA. The CDR3 consists of 13 residues. The V gene lost 3 bases and the J gene lost 4 bases, with 12 bases spanning the gap. As DNA, the CDR3 is TGCAGCGTTGACTTGGACAGCGCCTATGGCTACACCTTC. This gives the protein CSVDLDSAYGYTF.

J is TRBJ1-5 and V is TRBV7-9, with a weak D call TRBD1 (6 bases). CDR1 SEHNR and CDR2 FQNEAQ come from the germline V gene (reference sequence). Trimming stripped 4 bases from V and 8 bases from J, with 12 bases between. This CDR3 is 13 amino acids long. The CDR3 coding sequence is TGTGCCAGCAGCTCCGACAGGTTCGAGCCCCAGCATTTT. Residues: CASSSDRFEPQHF. Full variable domain (missing parts from reference TRBV7-9 and TRBJ1-5): DTGVSQNPRHKITKRGQNVTFRCDPISEHNRLYWYRQTLGQGPEFLTYFQNEAQLEKSRLLSDRFSAERPKGSFSTLEIQRTEQGDSAMYLCASSSDRFEPQHFGDGTRLSIL.

The gene calls are TRBV6-1 and TRBJ2-1; 7 bases fit TRBD2. The CDR3 extends over 14 amino acids. CDR1 and CDR2 (germline): MNHNS, SASEGT. Germline trimming cut 8 bases from V and 3 bases from J; bases unmatched to any gene: 7. CDR3 amino acids: CASGGPSGYNEQFF. In nucleotides, the CDR3 is TGTGCCAGCGGTGGTCCTAGCGGCTACAATGAGCAGTTCTTC.

The chain recombines TRBV7-9 with TRBJ2-1; no reliable D call. V was shortened by 4 bases and J by 14 bases, with 15 bases between the two germline ends. This CDR3 has 12 residues. Germline V CDR1 and CDR2: SEHNR, FQNEAQ (reference sequence). This CDR3 is CASSSPGPEKFF. CDR3 DNA sequence: TGTGCCAGCAGCTCCCCTGGGCCGGAGAAGTTCTTC.

The rearrangement uses TRBV5-6 and TRBJ1-2; tentative D call: TRBD1 (5 bases). This CDR3 contains 13 residues. The germline CDR1 and CDR2 sequences are SGHDT and YYEEEE. V lost 6 bases and J 2 bases, leaving 11 bases between the germline ends. This CDR3 is CASNAWGNYGYTF. DNA of the CDR3: TGTGCCAGCAACGCCTGGGGGAACTATGGCTACACCTTC.

V and J are TRBV7-2 and TRBJ2-1, with 9 bases fitting TRBD2. This CDR3 contains 15 residues. The ends lost 3 bases at V and 6 bases at J; junction bases unmatched: 6. CDR1 and CDR2 (germline): SGHTA, FQGNSA. CDR3 nucleotide sequence: TGTGCCAGCAGCTTTGGAGCGGGAGGAGGCAATGAGCAGTTCTTC. As protein: CASSFGAGGGNEQFF.

The chain is built from TRBV5-6 and TRBJ2-5; 7 bases map to TRBD2. The germline CDR1 and CDR2 sequences are SGHDT and YYEEEE. The CDR3 is 13 residues long. V dropped 3 bases and J dropped 1; count of bases not matched to a gene: 0. CDR3 DNA sequence: TGTGCCAGCAGCTGGGGGGGCCAAGAGACCCAGTACTTC. Amino acid sequence: CASSWGGQETQYF.

The rearrangement uses TRBV29-1 and TRBJ1-1, with a tentative D call TRBD1 (5 bases). The germline CDR1 and CDR2 sequences are SQVTM and ANQGSEA. The CDR3 has 12 residues. The CDR3 sequence is CSGFSGGTEAFF. CDR3 sequence (DNA): TGCAGTGGTTTCAGCGGGGGCACTGAAGCTTTCTTT.

The V gene is TRBV5-4, the J gene TRBJ2-4, with D hard to call. Between the trimmed V and J ends, which lost 3 bases and 0 bases, there was a span of 10 bases. In germline, CDR1 is SGHNT, CDR2 YYREEE (reference sequence). This CDR3 has 15 amino acids. The CDR3 spells CASSSGGSAKNIQYF. The CDR3 nucleotides are TGTGCCAGCAGCTCCGGCGGATCAGCCAAAAACATTCAGTACTTC.

V gene TRBV7-2 combines with J gene TRBJ1-1; the D is unclear. Between the trimmed V and J ends, which lost 6 bases and 0 bases, there was a span of 20 bases. The CDR3 extends over 17 amino acids. Germline V gene data show CDR1 as SGHTA and CDR2 as FQGNSA. The CDR3 region has the DNA TGTGCCAGCAGTACTGGCTCACGCCAGCTATTGAACACTGAAGCTTTCTTT. Translated: CASSTGSRQLLNTEAFF.

Note on this clone: At one of its ends the junction is not consistent with the germline gene, which may arise from a read error. The gene calls are TRBV7-9 and TRBJ2-7, with TRBD1 matching 7 bases. The CDR3 is made up of 12 amino acids. Germline CDR1 and CDR2: SEHNR and FQNEAQ (reference sequence). The CDR3: CASSPRDSVHFF. DNA of the CDR3: TGTGCCAGCAGCCCCCGGGACAGCGTGCATTTCTTC.

V is TRBV6-1 and J is TRBJ1-1, with 9 positions matching TRBD1. This CDR3 comprises 14 residues. CDR1 and CDR2 from the germline V gene are MNHNS and SASEGT. V was clipped by 5 bases and J by 4 bases; unmatched bases: 5. Written as DNA, the CDR3 is TGTGCCAGCAGTACAGGGGGCGCGGTCACTGAAGCTTTCTTT. Its translation is CASSTGGAVTEAFF.

The genes are TRBV7-9 and TRBJ2-3, with D perhaps TRBD2 (5 bases). V was cut by 5 bases and J by 6 bases, with 9 bases left in between. The CDR3 runs 12 residues. Germline CDR1 reads SEHNR; CDR2 reads FQNEAQ (reference sequence). CDR3 sequence reads: CASSPLADTQYF. CDR3 coding DNA: TGTGCCAGCAGCCCGTTAGCGGATACGCAGTATTTT.

V gene TRBV27 combines with J gene TRBJ2-2; D not resolved. Trimming cost V 2 bases and J 0 bases, with 7 bases left between them. CDR3 length: 15 residues. CDR1 is MNHEY, CDR2 SMNVEV, per germline (reference sequence). DNA for the CDR3: TGTGCCAGCAGTTTACAGATTACGAACACCGGGGAGCTGTTTTTT. As protein: CASSLQITNTGELFF.

The chain employs TRBV9 and TRBJ1-2; 10 bases line up with TRBD1. J lost 3 bases, V lost 0 bases, and 2 bases had no gene match. The germline CDR1 and CDR2 sequences are SGDLS and YYNGEE. The CDR3 is 15 amino acids. The DNA for the CDR3 is TGTGCCAGCAGCGTAGGGGGACAGGGGCACTATGGCTACACCTTC. Encoded protein: CASSVGGQGHYGYTF.

The chain has TRBV5-6 and TRBJ1-5, with D hard to call. The CDR3 has 14 amino acids. V lost 4 bases, J lost 5 bases, and 13 bases lay in between. CDR1 is SGHDT, CDR2 YYEEEE, per germline. CDR3 DNA sequence: TGTGCCAGCAGCCTCGGAAATATTGATCAGCCCCAGCATTTT. It yields the protein CASSLGNIDQPQHF.

The rearrangement uses TRBV15 and TRBJ1-4; D is perhaps TRBD1 (5 bases). Trimming cost V 5 bases and J 4 bases, with 11 bases left between them. CDR1 and CDR2 from the germline V gene are LNHNV and YYDKDF (reference sequence). The CDR3 loop spans 14 amino acids. The chain's CDR3 is CATSRDSLNEKLFF. CDR3 nucleotides: TGTGCCACCAGCCGCGACAGCCTTAATGAAAAACTGTTTTTT.

The V call is TRBV5-6, the J call TRBJ2-7, with a weak D call TRBD2 (6 bases). The germline V and J ends were trimmed by 4 bases and 0 bases, with 17 bases remaining between them. This CDR3 comprises 16 residues. Germline V gene sequence: CDR1 SGHDT, CDR2 YYEEEE. The DNA of the CDR3 is TGTGCCAGCAGCCCGGGGGACGCTCGAAGCTCCTACGAGCAGTACTTC. Its protein is CASSPGDARSSYEQYF.

This rearrangement joins TRBV5-1 to TRBJ2-1; D is possibly TRBD1 or TRBD2 (6 bases each). The V gene's germline CDR1 is SGHRS and CDR2 YFSETQ. This CDR3 is 13 amino acids long. V was clipped by 4 bases and J by 8 bases, with 13 bases between them. The CDR3 sequence: CASSTSGADEQFF. CDR3 nucleotides: TGCGCCAGCAGCACCTCGGGGGCGGATGAGCAGTTCTTC.

V usage is TRBV7-9 and J usage is TRBJ1-2; no clear D gene. The CDR3 covers 13 residues. Germline V gene lookup returns CDR1 SEHNR and CDR2 FQNEAQ (reference sequence). V lost 5 bases and J lost 3, with 10 bases in between. The CDR3 nucleotides read TGTGCCAGCAGCCCCGTGGGGTACTATGGCTACACCTTC. Its protein is CASSPVGYYGYTF.

V usage is TRBV4-2 and J usage is TRBJ1-5; TRBD1 matches 9 bases. The ends lost 0 bases at V and 6 bases at J; junction bases unmatched: 9. Germline loops: CDR1 LGHNA, CDR2 YNFKEQ. The CDR3 has 17 amino acids. This CDR3 is CASSQELSQGASQPQHF. The CDR3 DNA reads as TGTGCCAGCAGCCAAGAACTCTCACAGGGGGCCAGTCAGCCCCAGCATTTT.

The gene calls are TRBV2 and TRBJ2-5; D call uncertain. The CDR3 totals 11 residues. Germline CDR1 and CDR2: SNHLY and FYNNEI. V was pared by 8 bases and J by 5 bases, with 9 bases between. Here the CDR3 reads CASCPWETQYF. CDR3 DNA: TGTGCCAGCTGCCCCTGGGAGACCCAGTACTTC.